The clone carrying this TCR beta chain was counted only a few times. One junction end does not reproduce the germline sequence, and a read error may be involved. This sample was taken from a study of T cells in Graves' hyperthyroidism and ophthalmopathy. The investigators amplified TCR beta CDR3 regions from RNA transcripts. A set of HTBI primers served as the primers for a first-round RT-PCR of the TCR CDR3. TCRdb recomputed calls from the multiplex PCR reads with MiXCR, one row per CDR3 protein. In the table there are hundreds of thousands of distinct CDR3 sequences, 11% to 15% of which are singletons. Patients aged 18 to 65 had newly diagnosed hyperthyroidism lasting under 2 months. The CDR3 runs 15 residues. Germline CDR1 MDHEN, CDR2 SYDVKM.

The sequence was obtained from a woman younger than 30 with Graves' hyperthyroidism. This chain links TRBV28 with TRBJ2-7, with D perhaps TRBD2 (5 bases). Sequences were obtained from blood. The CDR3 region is CASSSLDWSSCEQYF. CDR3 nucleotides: TGTGCCAGCAGCTCCTTGGACTGGAGCTCCTGCGAGCAGTACTTC. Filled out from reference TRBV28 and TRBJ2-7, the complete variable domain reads DVKVTQSSRYLVKRTGEKVFLECVQDMDHENMFWYRQDPGLGLRLIYFSYDVKMKEKGDIPEGYSVSREKKERFSLILESASTNQTSMYLCASSSLDWSSCEQYFGPGTRLTVT.